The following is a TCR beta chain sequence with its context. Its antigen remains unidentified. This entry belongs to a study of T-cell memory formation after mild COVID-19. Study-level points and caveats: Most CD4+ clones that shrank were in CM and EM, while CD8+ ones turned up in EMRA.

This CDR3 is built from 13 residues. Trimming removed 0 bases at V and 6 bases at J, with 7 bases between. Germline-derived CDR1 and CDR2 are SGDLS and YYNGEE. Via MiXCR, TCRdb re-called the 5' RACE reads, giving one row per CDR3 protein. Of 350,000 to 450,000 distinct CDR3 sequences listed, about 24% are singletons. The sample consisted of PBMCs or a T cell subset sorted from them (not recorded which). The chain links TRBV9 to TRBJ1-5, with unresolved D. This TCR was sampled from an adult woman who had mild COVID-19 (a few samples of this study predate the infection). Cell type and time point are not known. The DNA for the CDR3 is TGTGCCAGCAGCGTAGGCACCATTCAGCCCCAGCATTTT. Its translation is CASSVGTIQPQHF.